This T cell receptor beta chain emerged from a study of cytomegalovirus exposure and HLA in healthy donors. Details on this clone: The antigen is unknown.

General observations from the study: About 90% or about 30% of the time was how often most TCR beta V segments were productive, according to an earlier analysis. According to a later analysis, most TCR beta chains associated with CMV appeared HLA-restricted.

Donors counted as nominally healthy when sampled, yet unrecorded immune exposures were likely. The PCR had 60 Vbeta and 13 Jbeta primers. Profiling relied on immunoSEQ multiplex PCR, and the TCRdb table lists in-frame clones only, not all of them. Of approximately 210,000 clones listed, 60% to 85% are singletons. Trimming removed 3 bases from V and 4 bases from J; junction bases left unmatched: 4. The CDR3 covers 14 residues. Germline V gives CDR1 SGDLS, CDR2 YYNGEE. Sample: PBMCs. This sequence originates from a girl under 18 in good health and CMV-seropositive. The V call is TRBV9, the J call TRBJ2-7; 10 bases are shared with TRBD2. In DNA, the CDR3 is TGTGCCAGCAGCGCCGAAGCGGGGGGGTACGAGCAGTACTTC. As protein: CASSAEAGGYEQYF.